Listed here is a single T cell receptor (beta chain). In its sample, this clone was seen once. Its antigen remains unidentified. Qualities for individual bases were not recorded, and no much larger clone is one base off. The sample belongs to a study of blood T cell repertoires in COVID-19 (dated by TCRdb to the early 2020s). At the level of the whole study: Collaborator samples came from the United States, Italy and Spain and covered acute and convalescent phases of COVID-19. Where available, HLA class I and class II types were taken from metadata supplied by the sample provider and were not determined by assay-based typing. The material from the prospective study consisted of cDNA or gDNA derived from T cells, B-cell-depleted T cells, or PBMCs. Subjects who had been exposed to COVID-19, were actively infected with it, or had recovered from it provided the deeply sampled blood TCRbeta repertoires that made up the dataset. Nearly every sample came with metadata listing a de-identified subject ID, COVID-19 status, age in years and sex. The repertoires were released in a freely available public database intended as a resource for research on the immune response to SARS-CoV-2. Samples were obtained from the ongoing ImmuneRACE study (first 160 participants) and from 1,254 subjects provided by 6 global collaborators.

The immunoSEQ Assay, a bias-controlled multiplex PCR, was used to amplify TCRbeta CDR3 regions from genomic DNA. Per the authors' processing: The number of nucleated cells in each sample was estimated from the amplification of reference gene primers within the assay. To quantify the absolute abundance of each unique TCRbeta CDR3 rearrangement, sequence reads were collapsed and filtered. For each sample, productive Simpson clonality was calculated by taking the square root of Simpson's diversity index across productive rearrangements. TCRdb carries this immuneACCESS record with in-frame sequences only. Its versions omit some clonotypes, under half of them owing to an unresolved V gene in the studies checked, with the rest unexplained. The V and J calls and clone size are taken from that table; D and trimming were inferred from the DNA. Here the sample has 200,000 to 250,000 clones; around 86% occur a single time. Around 3.8% of the sample goes to the ten largest clones.

As encoded in the germline V gene (reference sequence), CDR1 is LNHDA while CDR2 is SQIVND. The CDR3 spans 13 residues, from the cysteine through the phenylalanine. Here the CDR3 DNA is all that survives: 39 bases in frame from base 1. V is clipped by 9 bases and J by 8 bases, and the sequence between their germline boundaries is 16 bases long. Participants in the prospective study were enrolled through a virtual design, were aged about 18 to 100 years, and lived in 24 United States geographic areas. To assign participants to cohorts, the prospective study relied on clinical history that participants themselves reported in a screening survey and a study questionnaire. Each participant in the prospective study had whole blood, serum and a nasopharyngeal or oropharyngeal swab collected by mobile phlebotomists. Over a roughly 2-month period, participants in the prospective study had the option of providing additional blood draws and questionnaires. Prospective study blood samples were shipped either frozen or at room temperature before DNA extraction.

Overall study outcomes, separate from this receptor: The amount of clinical and demographic metadata varied by source and participant and was provided uncurated.

This TCR came from a woman aged 40 to 50 with acute COVID-19. Rearrangement joined TRBV19 to TRBJ1-4; the best D guess is TRBD1, with 5 bases matching. Sample: PBMCs or T cells enriched from blood (not recorded which). The encoded CDR3 is CASRPQVWEKLFF. The base sequence is TGTGCCAGCAGGCCACAGGTCTGGGAAAAACTGTTTTTT.